This is a list of T cell receptor beta chains from one sample in a study of T-cell memory formation after mild COVID-19. Via MiXCR, TCRdb re-called the 5' RACE reads, giving one row per CDR3 protein. The sample includes 250,000 to 300,000 distinct CDR3 sequences, roughly 16% of them seen just once. The specimen sequenced was PBMCs or a T cell subset sorted from them (not recorded which). Receptors were obtained from a man younger than 35 who had mild COVID-19 (a few samples of this study predate the infection). Cell type and time point are not known. CDR3s include the opening cysteine and the closing phenylalanine or tryptophan. Fields, in order: J gene, V gene, CDR3 protein.

TRBJ2-5 | TRBV5-6 | CASSSLTGGGETQYF
TRBJ1-1 | TRBV6-2/TRBV6-3 | CASSPRQFNTEAFF
TRBJ1-6 | TRBV4-2 | CASSQGALRNSPLHF
TRBJ1-1 | TRBV6-5 | CASSYSGWGTEAFF
TRBJ1-1 | TRBV9 | CASSAMGTEAFF
TRBJ2-5 | TRBV18 | CASSPPGGRGETQYF
TRBJ1-1 | TRBV4-3 | CASSQVARLNTEAFF
TRBJ1-2 | TRBV3-2 | CASSQDRGIGGEPFLYYGYTF
TRBJ1-2 | TRBV19 | CASSRFGQPNYGYTF
TRBJ1-4 | TRBV12-3/TRBV12-4 | CASSLAGSGNEKLFF
TRBJ1-3 | TRBV7-9 | CASSLRDRGNSGNTIYF
TRBJ2-4 | TRBV7-2 | CASSISEGRFGYF
TRBJ2-1 | TRBV27 | CASSPLGQNEQFF
TRBJ1-4 | TRBV6-5 | CASRGPGIAEKLFF
TRBJ2-5 | TRBV24-1 | CATSSPGPETQYF
TRBJ2-3 | TRBV9 | CASSVGVGTDTQYF
TRBJ2-5 | TRBV7-2 | CASSYPGLETQYF
TRBJ2-3 | TRBV7-9 | CASSLGPGPVF
TRBJ2-2 | TRBV5-1 | CASSLGLAVPGELFF
TRBJ1-4 | TRBV12-3/TRBV12-4 | CASSGGRKLFF
TRBJ2-1 | TRBV7-2 | CASSVPRGTSFHEQFF
TRBJ1-1 | TRBV6-5 | CASSYGGRGSTEAFF
TRBJ2-5 | TRBV6-2/TRBV6-3 | CASSSGTVYQETQYF
TRBJ1-2 | TRBV14 | CASSQGPRGGYTF
TRBJ1-5 | TRBV19 | CASSIGWGATQPQHF
TRBJ2-7 | TRBV19 | CASSIYAGHHEQYF
TRBJ2-2 | TRBV7-2 | CASSSLGGQGLWVRGDTGELFF
TRBJ1-1 | TRBV5-8 | CASSPKNRGAFF
TRBJ1-4 | TRBV5-6 | CASSFGTGYEKLFF
TRBJ1-4 | TRBV6-5 | CASSWGQTVNEKLFF
TRBJ2-7 | TRBV10-3 | CAISELDLQQYF
TRBJ2-2 | TRBV2 | CASLPRGAQSNTGELFF
TRBJ2-3 | TRBV2 | CASSDRTSTDTQYF
TRBJ1-5 | TRBV20-1 | CSASEAGGDRGNQPQHF
TRBJ1-1 | TRBV6-5 | CASRRQGAITNTEAFF
TRBJ1-1 | TRBV29-1 | CSSLLIGGEAFF
TRBJ1-6 | TRBV7-2 | CAGQGASYNSPLHF
TRBJ2-5 | TRBV19 | CASSISLRGRPWETQYF
TRBJ2-2 | TRBV20-1 | CSATNPRGRTGELFF
TRBJ1-1 | TRBV7-6 | CASSLVGGPAEAFF
TRBJ2-3 | TRBV5-1 | CASSLALGTDTQYF
TRBJ1-1 | TRBV5-6 | CASSFISRGTEAFF
TRBJ1-2 | TRBV15 | CATSRDPSDGYTF
TRBJ2-5 | TRBV11-2 | CASSFGQAETQYF
TRBJ1-2 | TRBV12-3/TRBV12-4 | CASSLARGKGGYTF
TRBJ1-4 | TRBV2 | CASSERQSNEKLFF
TRBJ2-7 | TRBV3-1 | CASSQAHRGRPYEQYF
TRBJ2-2 | TRBV12-3/TRBV12-4 | CASSVGGFTGELFF
TRBJ2-6 | TRBV27 | CASSFQPGANVLTF
TRBJ2-1 | TRBV10-2 | CATRTGVNNEQFF
TRBJ2-3 | TRBV27 | CASSLLGQASTDTQYF
TRBJ1-6 | TRBV20-1 | CSATKTGDDNNSPLHF
TRBJ1-5 | TRBV7-9 | CASSLDGDASQPQHF
TRBJ2-2 | TRBV11-3 | CASSDFTGELFF
TRBJ1-6 | TRBV12-5 | CASGLEGGSPLHF
TRBJ1-6 | TRBV4-3 | CASSQDTASGGSFNSPLHF
TRBJ1-6 | TRBV7-9 | CASSSRGRGSPLHF
TRBJ2-1 | TRBV5-1 | CASSRRGLAGDYNEQFF